A selection of T cell receptor beta chains follows, all from one sample in a study of shared clonotypes between healthy human individuals. TCRdb keeps only in-frame clones here, not all; method: immunoSEQ multiplex PCR. Of over 1.4 million clones in the sample, 95% to 97% were seen once. The sample was naive CD4+ T cells sorted from blood. These receptors all come from a young man in good health. Both conserved end residues are part of each CDR3. Fields, in order: clone size, J gene, CDR3 length, V gene, CDR3 protein. Where a row states a size, it is once, few, many or the class of an expanded clone; other rows omit it.

>NA|TRBJ2-6|16|TRBV18
CASSPPDSSGANVLTF
>once|TRBJ2-1|15|TRBV7-7
CASSQISSGPNEQFF
>NA|TRBJ2-2|16|TRBV5-8
CASSSVNGPPTGELFF
>NA|TRBJ2-2|12|TRBV7-2
CASSLPLGELFF
>NA|TRBJ2-2|15|TRBV6-6
CASSYNTANTGELFF
>NA|TRBJ2-3|14|TRBV29-1
CSVESSSRTDTQYF
>NA|TRBJ2-3|15|TRBV5-6
CASRRTSGKRGTQYF
>NA|TRBJ1-1|15|TRBV7-2
CASSPVRVMNTEAFF
>NA|TRBJ1-1|14|TRBV6-1
CASSGFSRTVEAFF
>NA|TRBJ1-2|14|TRBV9
CASSVTTGIYGYTF
>NA|TRBJ2-2|14|TRBV5-1
CASYGARAAGELFF
>NA|TRBJ1-2|14|TRBV7-2
CASSLGQGGAGYTF
>NA|TRBJ2-5|14|TRBV5-1
CASSTGTVQETQYF
>NA|TRBJ2-4|14|TRBV9
CASSGTGEGNIQYF
>once|TRBJ2-6|15|TRBV28
CASSLAASGANVLTF
>NA|TRBJ2-7|16|TRBV2
CASSVTRTGEAYEQYF
>NA|TRBJ2-5|14|TRBV5-1
CASSLGRYQETQYF
>NA|TRBJ2-7|14|TRBV27
CASSFRTSFSEQYF
>NA|TRBJ2-7|17|TRBV9
CASSQTPTGTGGAYQYF
>NA|TRBJ2-6|15|TRBV5-5
CASYHDGAGANVLTF
>NA|TRBJ2-1|16|TRBV9
CASSVVVREGRNEQFF